This passage covers 5 T cell receptor beta chains from one sample sequenced in a study of T cell responses to AZD1222 COVID-19 vaccine. Libraries were prepared by immunoSEQ multiplex PCR; TCRdb keeps only in-frame clonotypes and omits some of them. The sample yields 80,000 or so clones, 87% seen once. The source material was peripheral blood, sampled on day 0 of AZD1222 vaccination. These receptors all stem from an adult in good health.

CDR3: CASSLNQAGGVDTQYF. CDR3 nucleotides: TGCGCCAGCAGCTTGAATCAAGCGGGAGGGGTAGATACGCAGTATTTT. The V gene is TRBV5-1, the J gene TRBJ2-3; TRBD2 matches 10 bases. Per the germline V gene, CDR1 is SGHRS and CDR2 is YFSETQ. CDR3 length equals 16 residues. V lost 1 base and J lost 5; bases outside the gene matches: 7.

This chain links TRBV2 with TRBJ2-2; possible D gene TRBD2, 5 bases. From germline, CDR1 is SNHLY and CDR2 FYNNEI. This CDR3 is 15 amino acids long. The ends were cut back, 4 bases at V and 5 bases at J, with 14 bases in the middle. CDR3 protein: CASSGAPTRTGELFF. CDR3 nucleotides: TGTGCCAGCAGTGGGGCTCCTACTAGGACCGGGGAGCTGTTTTTT.

The V gene is TRBV10-3, the J gene TRBJ2-2; D possibly matches TRBD1 or TRBD2 (5 bases each). The V gene lost 4 bases and the J gene lost 8 bases, with 11 bases spanning the gap. The CDR3 has 13 residues. The germline gives CDR1 ENHRY, CDR2 SYGVKD. Here the CDR3 DNA reads TGTGCCATCAGTGGGACTGGGACGGGGGAGCTGTTTTTT. Amino acid sequence: CAISGTGTGELFF.

CDR3: CASSPPGLPREKLFF. The CDR3, as DNA: TGTGCCAGTAGTCCCCCGGGACTCCCGAGAGAAAAACTGTTTTTT. The chain links TRBV19 to TRBJ1-4; D is possibly TRBD1 (5 bases). CDR1 and CDR2 (germline): LNHDA, SQIVND (reference sequence). This CDR3 comprises 15 residues. V was shortened by 5 bases and J by 8 bases, with 18 bases between the two germline ends.

In DNA form, the CDR3 reads TGTGCCATCGGGACGGGAGTCTATGGCTACACCTTC. Residues: CAIGTGVYGYTF. The chain is built from TRBV6-5 and TRBJ1-2; D is perhaps TRBD1 (5 bases). V dropped 10 bases and J dropped 4 bases, with 13 bases sitting between them. Germline V gene lookup returns CDR1 MNHEY and CDR2 SVGAGI. This CDR3 is 12 amino acids long.